This T cell receptor (beta chain) was recovered during a study of beta chain features in type 1 diabetes. Study findings and constraints: Although PCR might favor shorter templates, it would do so equally in patients and controls. All four CD4+ subsets from Type 1 diabetes patients carried moderately but significantly shorter TCRB CDR3s.

Reverse transcribing all isolated RNA meant expressed TCRB transcripts were sequenced. Libraries were prepared by immunoSEQ multiplex PCR; TCRdb keeps only in-frame clonotypes and omits some of them. The table includes 240,000 or so clones, roughly 22% detected once. This clone was seen more than once but under ten times. What it recognizes is unknown. The CDR3 totals 12 residues. The germline gives CDR1 SQVTM, CDR2 ANQGSEA. V lost 5 bases, J lost 3 bases, and 7 bases lay in between. The chain links TRBV29-1 to TRBJ1-4, with D uncertain. This TCR was recovered from a middle-aged woman with type 1 diabetes. The sequencing input was naive CD4+ T cells from blood. The CDR3 DNA follows: TGCAGCGTTCCGGGAGCTAATGAAAAACTGTTTTTT. This sequence encodes CSVPGANEKLFF. Full variable domain (remainder filled in from reference TRBV29-1 and TRBJ1-4): SAVISQKPSRDICQRGTSLTIQCQVDSQVTMMFWYRQQPGQSLTLIATANQGSEATYESGFVIDKFPISRPNLTFSTLTVSNMSPEDSSIYLCSVPGANEKLFFGSGTQLSVL.